The TCR beta chain described here comes from a study of cytotoxic CD8 clonotypes in ibrutinib-treated CLL. Study conclusions and caveats: Sampling schedules were unmatched across sustained-remission and progressing patients. Clonality went up at ibrutinib response and then declined back toward baseline at progression.

Germline V gives CDR1 SQVTM, CDR2 ANQGSEA. The CDR3 consists of 14 residues. V shed 6 bases, J shed 4 bases, and the junction held 9 bases outside the gene matches. Depth targeted 1 in 200,000 to 1 in 1 million T cells, averaging roughly 9.7x coverage per clonotype. The assay was immunoSEQ multiplex PCR, and TCRdb's table has in-frame clones only and misses some. The repertoire holds fewer than 35,000 clones, with 69% as singletons. About this clone itself: What it recognizes is unknown.

The sequencing used PBMCs, collected before ibrutinib treatment. This clonotype was obtained from a human donor with chronic lymphocytic leukemia. The chain uses TRBV29-1 and TRBJ2-1, with 7 bases identical to TRBD1. The CDR3 region is CSVVRDRSYNEQFF. The CDR3 nucleotides are TGCAGCGTGGTTAGGGACAGATCTTACAATGAGCAGTTCTTC.